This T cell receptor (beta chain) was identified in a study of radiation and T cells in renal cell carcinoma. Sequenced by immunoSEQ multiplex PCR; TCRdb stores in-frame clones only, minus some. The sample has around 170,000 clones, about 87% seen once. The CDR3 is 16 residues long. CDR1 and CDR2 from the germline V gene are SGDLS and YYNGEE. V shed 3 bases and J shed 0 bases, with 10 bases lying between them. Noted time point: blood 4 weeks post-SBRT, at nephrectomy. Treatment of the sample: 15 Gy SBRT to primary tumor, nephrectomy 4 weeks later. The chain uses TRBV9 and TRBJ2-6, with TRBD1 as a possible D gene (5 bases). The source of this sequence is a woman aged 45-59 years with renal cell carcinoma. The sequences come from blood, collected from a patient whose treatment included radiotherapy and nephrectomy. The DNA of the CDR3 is TGTGCCAGCAGCGAATCAGGGTTCTCTGGGGCCAACGTCCTGACTTTC. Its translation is CASSESGFSGANVLTF.